This is a list of T cell receptor beta chains from one sample in a study of T cells expressing NK-cell markers. Each CDR3 protein gets one entry in TCRdb, which reprocessed the 5' RACE reads and gives no DNA. The sample has roughly 390,000 distinct CDR3 sequences. The sequenced sample consisted of blood T cells: a sorted CD56 or NKG2C T cell subset, CD4+ or CD8+ T cells, or bulk PBMC T cells (not recorded which). The receptor source for this set is a man aged 18 to 70 in good health. Both conserved end residues are part of each CDR3.

j_call v_call cdr3_aa
TRBJ2-5 TRBV20-1 CSARKLAGGHQETQYF
TRBJ2-1 TRBV24-1 CATSDPIAGAYNEQFF
TRBJ2-7 TRBV20-1 CSASRLAGGLNNYEQYF
TRBJ1-4 TRBV18 CASSRNTGDNEKLFF
TRBJ2-1 TRBV18 CASSPPPTSGGTSSYNEQFF
TRBJ2-7 TRBV6-1 CASSVEQGAGEQYF
TRBJ2-1 TRBV5-1 CASSGQGDEQFF
TRBJ1-1 TRBV18 CASSPYKMNTEAFF
TRBJ2-7 TRBV12-3/TRBV12-4 CASSPPLAGGTYEQYF
TRBJ2-7 TRBV10-3 CASGGVQPFDEQYF
TRBJ1-6 TRBV28 CASITGGGSYNSPLHF
TRBJ1-5 TRBV19 CASNPQRGIETQHF
TRBJ2-7 TRBV11-1 CASSLYAGGYEQYF
TRBJ2-2 TRBV20-1 CSAPNRGRGGELFF
TRBJ2-5 TRBV18 CASSIGEGETQYF
TRBJ2-5 TRBV11-1 CASSHGLAETQYF
TRBJ2-1 TRBV7-2 CASSKGGVRGMGEQFF
TRBJ2-7 TRBV5-1 CASSWSSGGEYEQYF
TRBJ2-2 TRBV5-6 CASSFLGSDTGELFF
TRBJ1-2 TRBV18 CASSPLGTGGTGDYGYTF
TRBJ1-1 TRBV5-1 CASSTPGQNTEAFF
TRBJ2-1 TRBV7-2 CASSMTSSYNEQFF
TRBJ2-3 TRBV7-3 CASSRRQASTDTQYF
TRBJ2-3 TRBV6-5 CASSYSTAGRSGGIDTQYF
TRBJ2-7 TRBV12-3/TRBV12-4 CASSLGQGGAYEQYF
TRBJ1-3 TRBV3-1 CASSQAYRPGTYSGNTIYF
TRBJ1-1 TRBV12-3/TRBV12-4 CASSVRDRGQTPLEAFF
TRBJ2-1 TRBV7-9 CASSSTGGPNNEQFF
TRBJ2-2 TRBV2 CASSEEGTGLSGELFF
TRBJ2-1 TRBV20-1 CSASGVSGELSNEQFF
TRBJ2-7 TRBV18 CASSLDRFGFGEQFF
TRBJ2-3 TRBV28 CASRGTPTDTQYF
TRBJ1-1 TRBV9 CASSLTDSLGGEAFF
TRBJ2-2 TRBV6-1 CASCIWTAGGELFF
TRBJ2-7 TRBV7-8 CASSGGQFYEQYF
TRBJ2-5 TRBV6-1 CASSGDVSGGSGTQYF
TRBJ2-7 TRBV12-3/TRBV12-4 CASSRAQLLSYEQYF
TRBJ2-3 TRBV20-1 CSARDPRGLNTDTQYF
TRBJ2-3 TRBV6-2/TRBV6-3 CASSGGGRTQYF
TRBJ1-4 TRBV5-1 CASSLSRNEKLFF
TRBJ2-3 TRBV6-1 CASSALTSGLNTDTQYF
TRBJ1-6 TRBV19 CASSSFPGSDSPLHF
TRBJ2-7 TRBV12-3/TRBV12-4 CASSLDPLGGQYF
TRBJ2-1 TRBV28 CASSFVSSYNEQFF
TRBJ2-5 TRBV2 CAGGQMQGTQYF
TRBJ2-5 TRBV9 CASSTSGGAYQETQYF
TRBJ2-7 TRBV3-1 CASSQMTGKYEQYF
TRBJ2-4 TRBV18 CASSPEGLRNIQYF
TRBJ2-2 TRBV7-9 CAAGAGTGELFF
TRBJ1-4 TRBV10-2 CASTDRGSTNEKLFF
TRBJ2-7 TRBV21-1 CASSPPTGGRHEQYF
TRBJ2-3 TRBV7-8 CASSLGILGGTDTQYF
TRBJ2-1 TRBV18 CASSPVGTSGGRYNEQFF
TRBJ2-1 TRBV20-1 CSAGGLVGGEQFF
TRBJ2-5 TRBV7-2 CASSLVAGSAETQYF